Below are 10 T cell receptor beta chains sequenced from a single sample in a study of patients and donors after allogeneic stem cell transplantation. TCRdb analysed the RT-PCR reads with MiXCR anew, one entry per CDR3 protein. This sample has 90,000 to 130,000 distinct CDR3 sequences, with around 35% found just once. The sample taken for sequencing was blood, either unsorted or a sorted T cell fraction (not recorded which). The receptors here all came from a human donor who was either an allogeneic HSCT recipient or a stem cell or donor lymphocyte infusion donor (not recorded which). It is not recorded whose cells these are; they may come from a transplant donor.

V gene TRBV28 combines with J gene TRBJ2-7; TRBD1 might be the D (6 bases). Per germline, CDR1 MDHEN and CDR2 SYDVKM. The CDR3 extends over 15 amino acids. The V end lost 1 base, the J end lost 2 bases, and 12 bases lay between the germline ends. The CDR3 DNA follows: TGTGCCAGCAGTTTATTGAGAGGGGGAACCTACGAGCAGTACTTC. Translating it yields CASSLLRGGTYEQYF.

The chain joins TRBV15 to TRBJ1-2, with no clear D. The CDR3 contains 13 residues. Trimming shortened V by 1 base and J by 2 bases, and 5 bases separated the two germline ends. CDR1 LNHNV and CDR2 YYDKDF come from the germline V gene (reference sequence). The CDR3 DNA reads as TGTGCCACCAGCAGAGTCGGGAACTATGGCTACACCTTC. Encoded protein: CATSRVGNYGYTF.

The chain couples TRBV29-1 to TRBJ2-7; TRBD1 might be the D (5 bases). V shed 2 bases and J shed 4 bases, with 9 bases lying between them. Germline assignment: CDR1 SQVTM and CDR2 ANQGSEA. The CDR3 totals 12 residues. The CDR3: CSVEKKGYEQYF. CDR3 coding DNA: TGCAGCGTTGAAAAGAAGGGGTACGAGCAGTACTTC.

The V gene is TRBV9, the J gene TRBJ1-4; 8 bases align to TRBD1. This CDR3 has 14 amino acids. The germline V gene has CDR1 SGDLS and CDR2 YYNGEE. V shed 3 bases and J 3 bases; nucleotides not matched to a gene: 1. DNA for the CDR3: TGTGCCAGCAGCGCGGGACAGGCTAATGAAAAACTGTTTTTT. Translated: CASSAGQANEKLFF. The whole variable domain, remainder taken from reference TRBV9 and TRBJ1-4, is DSGVTQTPKHLITATGQRVTLRCSPRSGDLSVYWYQQSLDQGLQFLIQYYNGEERAKGNILERFSAQQFPDLHSELNLSSLELGDSALYFCASSAGQANEKLFFGSGTQLSVL.

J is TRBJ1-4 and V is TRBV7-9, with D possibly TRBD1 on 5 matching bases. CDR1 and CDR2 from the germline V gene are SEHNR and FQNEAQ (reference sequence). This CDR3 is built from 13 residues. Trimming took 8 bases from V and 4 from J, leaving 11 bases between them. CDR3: CASGRGDNEKLFF. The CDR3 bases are TGTGCCAGCGGGCGGGGGGATAATGAAAAACTGTTTTTT.

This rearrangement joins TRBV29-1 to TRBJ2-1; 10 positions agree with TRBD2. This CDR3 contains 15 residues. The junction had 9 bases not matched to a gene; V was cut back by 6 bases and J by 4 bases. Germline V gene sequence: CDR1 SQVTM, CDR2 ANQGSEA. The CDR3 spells CSVGLASGSYNEQFF. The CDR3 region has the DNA TGCAGCGTGGGCCTGGCTAGCGGGAGTTACAATGAGCAGTTCTTC.

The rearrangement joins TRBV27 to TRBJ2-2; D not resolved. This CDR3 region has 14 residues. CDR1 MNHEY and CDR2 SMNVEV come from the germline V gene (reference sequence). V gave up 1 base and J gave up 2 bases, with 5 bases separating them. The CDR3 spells CASSLWVNTGELFF. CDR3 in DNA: TGTGCCAGCAGTTTATGGGTCAACACCGGGGAGCTGTTTTTT.

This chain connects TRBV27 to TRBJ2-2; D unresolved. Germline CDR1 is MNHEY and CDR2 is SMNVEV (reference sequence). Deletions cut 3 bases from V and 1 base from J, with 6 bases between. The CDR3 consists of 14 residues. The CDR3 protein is CASSFSQNTGELFF. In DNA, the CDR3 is TGTGCCAGCAGTTTCTCCCAGAACACCGGGGAGCTGTTTTTT.

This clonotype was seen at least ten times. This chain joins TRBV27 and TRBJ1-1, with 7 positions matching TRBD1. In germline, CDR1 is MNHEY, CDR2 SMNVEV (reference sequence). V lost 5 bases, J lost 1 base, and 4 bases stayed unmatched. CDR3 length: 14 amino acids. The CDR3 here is CASSTGTANTEAFF. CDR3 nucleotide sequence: TGTGCCAGCAGTACCGGGACAGCGAACACTGAAGCTTTCTTT.

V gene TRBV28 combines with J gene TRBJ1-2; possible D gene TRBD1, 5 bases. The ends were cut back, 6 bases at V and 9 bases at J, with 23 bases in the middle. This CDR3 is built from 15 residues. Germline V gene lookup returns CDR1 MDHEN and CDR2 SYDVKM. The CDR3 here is CASSSRAWDRMSYTF. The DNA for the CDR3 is TGTGCCAGCAGCTCCCGCGCATGGGACCGAATGAGCTACACCTTC.